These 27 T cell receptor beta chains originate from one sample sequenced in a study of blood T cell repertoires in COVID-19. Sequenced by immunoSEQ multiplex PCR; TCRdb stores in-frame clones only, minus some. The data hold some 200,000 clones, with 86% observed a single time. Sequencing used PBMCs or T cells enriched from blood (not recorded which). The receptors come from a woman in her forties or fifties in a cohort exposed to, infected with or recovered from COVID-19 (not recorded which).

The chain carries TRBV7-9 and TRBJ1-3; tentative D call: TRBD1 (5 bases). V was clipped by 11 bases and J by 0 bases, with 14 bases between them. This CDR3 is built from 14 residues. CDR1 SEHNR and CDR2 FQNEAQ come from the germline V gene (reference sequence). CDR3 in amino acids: CAGLGADSGNTIYF. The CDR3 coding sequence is TGTGCCGGCCTAGGGGCTGACTCTGGAAACACCATATATTTT.

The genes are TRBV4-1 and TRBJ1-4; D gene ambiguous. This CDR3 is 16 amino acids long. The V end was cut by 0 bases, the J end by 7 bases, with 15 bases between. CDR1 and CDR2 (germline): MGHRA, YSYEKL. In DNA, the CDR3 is TGCGCCAGCAGCCAAGATAGCGGGATGATAGGTGAAAAACTGTTTTTT. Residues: CASSQDSGMIGEKLFF.

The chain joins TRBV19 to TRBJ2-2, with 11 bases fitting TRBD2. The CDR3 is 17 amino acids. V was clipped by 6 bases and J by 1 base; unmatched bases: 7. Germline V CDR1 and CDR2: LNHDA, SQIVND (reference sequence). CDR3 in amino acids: CASRQPGLAGNTGELFF. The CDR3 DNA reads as TGTGCCAGTAGACAGCCAGGACTAGCGGGGAACACCGGGGAGCTGTTTTTT.

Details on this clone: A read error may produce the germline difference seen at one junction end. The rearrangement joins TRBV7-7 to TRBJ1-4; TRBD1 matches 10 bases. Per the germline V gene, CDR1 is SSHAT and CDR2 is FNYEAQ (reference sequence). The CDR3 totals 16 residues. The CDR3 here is CASRTYAGQGTEKLFF. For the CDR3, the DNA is TGTGCTAGCAGGACGTACGCGGGACAGGGGACTGAAAAACTGTTTTTT.

CDR3 in amino acids: CASSIEAPSTGGGKPQHF. DNA of the CDR3: TGTGCCAGTAGTATAGAAGCCCCCTCGACAGGGGGCGGAAAGCCCCAGCATTTT. The rearrangement uses TRBV19 and TRBJ1-5, with 10 bases fitting TRBD1. Germline V gene sequence: CDR1 LNHDA, CDR2 SQIVND (reference sequence). CDR3 size: 18 residues. V trimming: 0 bases; J trimming: 8 bases; junction bases outside the gene matches: 13.

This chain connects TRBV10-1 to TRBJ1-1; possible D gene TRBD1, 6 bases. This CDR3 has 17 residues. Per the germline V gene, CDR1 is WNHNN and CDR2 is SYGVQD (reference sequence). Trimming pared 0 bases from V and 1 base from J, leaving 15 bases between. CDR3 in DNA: TGCGCCAGCAGTGAGTCGAATTTTTACAGGGCGAACACTGAAGCTTTCTTT. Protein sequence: CASSESNFYRANTEAFF.

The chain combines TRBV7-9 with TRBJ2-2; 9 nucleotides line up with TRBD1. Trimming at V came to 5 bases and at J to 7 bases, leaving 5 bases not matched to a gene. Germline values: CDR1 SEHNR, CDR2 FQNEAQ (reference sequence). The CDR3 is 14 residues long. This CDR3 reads CASSPKGQGGELFF. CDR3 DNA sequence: TGTGCCAGCAGCCCCAAGGGACAGGGCGGGGAGCTGTTTTTT. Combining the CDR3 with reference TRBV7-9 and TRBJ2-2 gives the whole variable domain DTGVSQNPRHKITKRGQNVTFRCDPISEHNRLYWYRQTLGQGPEFLTYFQNEAQLEKSRLLSDRFSAERPKGSFSTLEIQRTEQGDSAMYLCASSPKGQGGELFFGEGSRLTVL.

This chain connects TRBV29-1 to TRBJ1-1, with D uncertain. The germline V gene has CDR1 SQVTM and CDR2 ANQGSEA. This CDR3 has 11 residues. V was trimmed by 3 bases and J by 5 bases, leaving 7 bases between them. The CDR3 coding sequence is TGCAGCGTTGATGGGAGTACTGAAGCTTTCTTT. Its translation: CSVDGSTEAFF.

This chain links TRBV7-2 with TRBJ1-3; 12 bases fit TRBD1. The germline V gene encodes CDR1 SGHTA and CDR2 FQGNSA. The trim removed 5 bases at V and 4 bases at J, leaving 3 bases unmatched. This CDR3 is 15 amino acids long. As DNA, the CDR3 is TGTGCCAGCAGCCGGGACAGGGGGCTGGGAAACACCATATATTTT. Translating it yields CASSRDRGLGNTIYF. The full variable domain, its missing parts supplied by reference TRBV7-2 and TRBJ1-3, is GAGVSQSPSNKVTEKGKDVELRCDPISGHTALYWYRQSLGQGLEFLIYFQGNSAPDKSGLPSDRFSAERTGGSVSTLTIQRTQQEDSAVYLCASSRDRGLGNTIYFGEGSWLTVV.

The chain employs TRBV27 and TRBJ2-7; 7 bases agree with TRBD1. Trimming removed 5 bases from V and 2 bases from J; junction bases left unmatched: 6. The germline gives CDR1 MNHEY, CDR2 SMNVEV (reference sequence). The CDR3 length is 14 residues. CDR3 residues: CASSRGGQTYEQYF. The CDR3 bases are TGTGCCAGCAGTCGAGGGGGCCAGACCTACGAGCAGTACTTC.

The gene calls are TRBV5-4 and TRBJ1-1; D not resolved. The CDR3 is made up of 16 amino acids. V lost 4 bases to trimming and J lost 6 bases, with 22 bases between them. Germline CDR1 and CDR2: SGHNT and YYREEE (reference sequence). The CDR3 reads CASSPRGRAIGPEAFF. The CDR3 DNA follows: TGTGCCAGCAGCCCTCGAGGGAGAGCTATAGGTCCTGAAGCTTTCTTT. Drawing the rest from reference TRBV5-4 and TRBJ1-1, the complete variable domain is ETGVTQSPTHLIKTRGQQVTLRCSSQSGHNTVSWYQQALGQGPQFIFQYYREEENGRGNFPPRFSGLQFPNYSSELNVNALELDDSALYLCASSPRGRAIGPEAFFGQGTRLTVV.

This chain's CDR3 is CASSPPTDKYEQYF. CDR3 DNA: TGTGCCAGCTCACCACCGACAGACAAGTACGAGCAGTACTTC. The chain couples TRBV18 to TRBJ2-7, with a weak D call TRBD1 (5 bases). Deletions cut 0 bases from V and 4 bases from J, with 10 bases between. In germline, CDR1 is KGHSH, CDR2 LQKENI. The CDR3 length is 14 residues.

DNA of the CDR3: TGCGCCAGCAGCCACAGAAACCGGGACAGGAGCTCTGGGGCCAACGTCCTGACTTTC. This gives the protein CASSHRNRDRSSGANVLTF. The chain carries TRBV4-1 and TRBJ2-6; TRBD1 aligns across 8 bases. The germline gives CDR1 MGHRA, CDR2 YSYEKL. V lost 3 bases, J lost 0 bases, and 10 bases stayed unmatched. The CDR3 has 19 amino acids.

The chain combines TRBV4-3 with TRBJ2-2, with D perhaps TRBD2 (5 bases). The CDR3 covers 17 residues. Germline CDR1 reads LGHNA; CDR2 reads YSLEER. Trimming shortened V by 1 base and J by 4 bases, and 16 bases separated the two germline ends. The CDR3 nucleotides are TGCGCCAGCAGCCAAGTCTTAGGCAGCGGCGGCACCGGGGAGCTGTTTTTT. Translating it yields CASSQVLGSGGTGELFF.

The CDR3, as DNA: TGTGCCAGCAGCCAAGGACAGGGCTTTGGAAACACCATATATTTT. It codes for CASSQGQGFGNTIYF. This chain uses TRBV7-2 with TRBJ1-3; 8 bases match TRBD1. CDR1 and CDR2 from the germline V gene are SGHTA and FQGNSA. The CDR3 covers 15 residues. Trimming took 5 bases from V and 3 from J; bases not matched to a gene: 6.

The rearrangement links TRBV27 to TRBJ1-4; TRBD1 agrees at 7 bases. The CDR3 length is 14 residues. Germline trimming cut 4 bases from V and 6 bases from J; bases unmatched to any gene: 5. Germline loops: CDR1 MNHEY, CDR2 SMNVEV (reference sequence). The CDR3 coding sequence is TGTGCCAGCAGTTGGACAGGAGGGCATGAAAAACTGTTTTTT. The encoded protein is CASSWTGGHEKLFF.

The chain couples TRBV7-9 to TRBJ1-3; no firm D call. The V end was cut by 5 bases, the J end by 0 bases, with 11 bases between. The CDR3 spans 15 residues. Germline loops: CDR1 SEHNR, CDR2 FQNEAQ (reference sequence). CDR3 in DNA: TGTGCCAGCAGCCTTGGAGGTGGCTCTGGAAACACCATATATTTT. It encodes CASSLGGGSGNTIYF.

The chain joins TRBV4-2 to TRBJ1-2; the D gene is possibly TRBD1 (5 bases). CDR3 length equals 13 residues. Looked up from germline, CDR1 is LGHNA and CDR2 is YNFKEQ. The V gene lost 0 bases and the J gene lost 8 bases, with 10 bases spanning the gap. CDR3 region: CASSQDRAEGYTF. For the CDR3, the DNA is TGTGCCAGCAGCCAAGACAGGGCGGAGGGCTACACCTTC.

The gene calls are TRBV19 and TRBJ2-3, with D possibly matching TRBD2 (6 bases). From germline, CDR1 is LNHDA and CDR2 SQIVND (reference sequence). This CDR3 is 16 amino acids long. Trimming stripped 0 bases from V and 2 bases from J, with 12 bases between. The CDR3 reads CASSIDLAGYTDTQYF. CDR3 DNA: TGTGCCAGTAGTATAGATCTCGCGGGGTACACAGATACGCAGTATTTT.

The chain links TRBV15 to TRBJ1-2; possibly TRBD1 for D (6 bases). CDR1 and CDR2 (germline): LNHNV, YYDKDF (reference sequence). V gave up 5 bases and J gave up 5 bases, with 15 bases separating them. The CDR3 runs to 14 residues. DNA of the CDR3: TGTGCCACCAGCTTGGGGCAGGGGAGATATGGCTACACCTTC. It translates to CATSLGQGRYGYTF.

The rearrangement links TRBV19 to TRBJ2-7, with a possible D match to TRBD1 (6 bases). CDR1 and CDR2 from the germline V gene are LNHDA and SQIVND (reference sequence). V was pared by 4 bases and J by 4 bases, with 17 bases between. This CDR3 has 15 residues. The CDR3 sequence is CASSNVGTGLYEQYF. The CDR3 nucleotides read TGTGCCAGTAGTAACGTTGGAACAGGGTTGTACGAGCAGTACTTC.

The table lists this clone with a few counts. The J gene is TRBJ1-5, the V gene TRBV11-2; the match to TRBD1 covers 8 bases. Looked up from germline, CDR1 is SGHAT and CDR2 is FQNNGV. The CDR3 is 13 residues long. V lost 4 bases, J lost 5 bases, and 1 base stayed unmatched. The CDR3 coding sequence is TGTGCCAGCAGCTCGGACAGGGATCAGCCCCAGCATTTT. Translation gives CASSSDRDQPQHF.

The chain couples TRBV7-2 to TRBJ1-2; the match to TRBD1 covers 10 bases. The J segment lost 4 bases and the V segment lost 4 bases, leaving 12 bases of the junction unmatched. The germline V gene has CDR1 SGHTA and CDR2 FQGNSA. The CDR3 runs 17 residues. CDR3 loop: CASSSTGGVYRGYGYTF. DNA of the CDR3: TGTGCCAGCAGCTCGACAGGGGGCGTATATCGAGGCTATGGCTACACCTTC.

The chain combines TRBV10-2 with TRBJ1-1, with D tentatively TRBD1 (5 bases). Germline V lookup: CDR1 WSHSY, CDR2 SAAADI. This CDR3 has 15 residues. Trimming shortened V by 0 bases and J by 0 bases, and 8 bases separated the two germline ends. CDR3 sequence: CASSESGLMNTEAFF. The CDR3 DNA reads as TGCGCCAGCAGTGAGTCGGGGCTTATGAACACTGAAGCTTTCTTT.

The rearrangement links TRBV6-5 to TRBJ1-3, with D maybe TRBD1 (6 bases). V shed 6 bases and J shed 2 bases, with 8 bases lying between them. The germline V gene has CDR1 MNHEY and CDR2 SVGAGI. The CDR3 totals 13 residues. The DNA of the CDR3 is TGTGCCAGCAGCAGGGACACTGGAAACACCATATATTTT. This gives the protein CASSRDTGNTIYF.

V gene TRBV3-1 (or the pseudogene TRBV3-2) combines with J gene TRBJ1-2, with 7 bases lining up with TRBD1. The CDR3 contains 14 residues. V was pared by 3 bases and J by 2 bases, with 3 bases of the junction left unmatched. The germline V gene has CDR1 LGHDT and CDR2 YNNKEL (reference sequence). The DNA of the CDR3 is TGTGCCAGCAGCCACAGGGGGGTAAACTATGGCTACACCTTC. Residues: CASSHRGVNYGYTF.

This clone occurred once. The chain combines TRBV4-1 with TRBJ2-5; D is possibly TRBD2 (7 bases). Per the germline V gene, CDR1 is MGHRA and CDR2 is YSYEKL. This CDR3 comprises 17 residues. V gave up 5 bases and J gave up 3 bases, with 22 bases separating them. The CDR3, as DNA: TGCGCCAGCAGCTATAATTTACGGAGGGGGGGAGAAGAGACCCAGTACTTC. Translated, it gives CASSYNLRRGGEETQYF.